A single sample gave rise to the 14 T cell receptor beta chains below, sequenced in a study of beta chain features in type 1 diabetes. Expressed TCRB transcripts were sequenced after all isolated RNA was converted to cDNA. Here immunoSEQ multiplex PCR was the method, and the copy in TCRdb shows in-frame clones only, minus some. The repertoire holds about 220,000 clones, with about a tenth as singletons. Sample: central memory CD4+ T cells from blood. The receptors here all came from a man between 18 and 35 years old in good health.

J is TRBJ2-7 and V is TRBV7-2; 9 bases map to TRBD2. Germline V gives CDR1 SGHTA, CDR2 FQGNSA. This CDR3 has 16 residues. V gave up 5 bases and J gave up 7 bases; unmatched junction bases: 15. DNA for the CDR3: TGTGCCAGCAGCCTCGAACCGGGACTAGCCCTTGGGGAGCAGTACTTC. Its protein is CASSLEPGLALGEQYF.

This clone occurred a few times. V usage is TRBV30 and J usage is TRBJ1-1; 9 bases are a match to TRBD1. The germline CDR1 and CDR2 sequences are GTSNPN and SVGIG (reference sequence). The CDR3 extends over 14 amino acids. The V and J ends lost 6 bases and 3 bases, in that order; junction bases with no gene match: 8. The CDR3 DNA follows: TGTGCCTGCCATCGGGACAGGGAGGACACTGAAGCTTTCTTT. The encoded protein is CACHRDREDTEAFF.

The chain couples TRBV18 to TRBJ1-1, with a weak D call TRBD1 (5 bases). Germline lookup yields CDR1 KGHSH and CDR2 LQKENI. The V and J ends lost 6 bases and 1 base respectively, with 9 bases between them. The CDR3 is 13 amino acids. The DNA for the CDR3 is TGTGCCAGCTCCTCCGACAGGAACACTGAAGCTTTCTTT. Protein product: CASSSDRNTEAFF. The full variable domain, completed using reference TRBV18 and TRBJ1-1, is NAGVMQNPRHLVRRRGQEARLRCSPMKGHSHVYWYRQLPEEGLKFMVYLQKENIIDESGMPKERFSAEFPKEGPSILRIQQVVRGDSAAYFCASSSDRNTEAFFGQGTRLTVV.

The chain combines TRBV18 with TRBJ1-4, with TRBD1 as a possible D gene (6 bases). V was pared by 2 bases and J by 0 bases, with 19 bases between. This CDR3 contains 19 residues. The germline CDR1 and CDR2 sequences are KGHSH and LQKENI. The CDR3 loop reads CASSPREEGQIATNEKLFF. The CDR3 DNA follows: TGTGCCAGCTCACCAAGGGAAGAAGGACAGATTGCAACTAATGAAAAACTGTTTTTT.

The V gene is TRBV30, the J gene TRBJ2-5; D is perhaps TRBD1 or TRBD2 (5 bases each). Germline CDR1 GTSNPN, CDR2 SVGIG (reference sequence). Trimming took off 1 base at V and 1 base at J, with 13 bases between the two ends. CDR3 length: 15 residues. The CDR3 DNA follows: TGTGCCTGGAGTGCACTGGGACGGCTCCAAGAGACCCAGTACTTC. This sequence encodes CAWSALGRLQETQYF.

The chain uses TRBV7-8 and TRBJ1-2, with a possible D match to TRBD1 (6 bases). The CDR3 sequence is 14 residues long. Germline V gene data show CDR1 as SGHVS and CDR2 as FQNEAQ. V gave up 5 bases and J gave up 8 bases, with 18 bases separating them. This chain's CDR3 is CASSPLNRAGGYTF. CDR3 bases: TGTGCCAGCAGCCCCCTGAACAGGGCAGGAGGCTACACCTTC. Complete variable domain (other parts from reference TRBV7-8 and TRBJ1-2): GAGVSQSPRYKVAKRGQDVALRCDPISGHVSLFWYQQALGQGPEFLTYFQNEAQLDKSGLPSDRFFAERPEGSVSTLKIQRTQQEDSAVYLCASSPLNRAGGYTFGSGTRLTVV.

There are a few counts of this clone. This CDR3 reads CASSALGGTGPQETQYF. CDR3 nucleotides: TGTGCCAGCTCAGCTCTGGGAGGGACAGGTCCCCAAGAGACCCAGTACTTC. This chain connects TRBV18 to TRBJ2-5; the D gene is possibly TRBD1 (8 bases). The ends were cut back, 5 bases at V and 1 base at J, with 20 bases in the middle. Germline CDR1 is KGHSH and CDR2 is LQKENI. This CDR3 is built from 17 residues. The complete variable domain, with remaining parts taken from reference TRBV18 and TRBJ2-5, reads NAGVMQNPRHLVRRRGQEARLRCSPMKGHSHVYWYRQLPEEGLKFMVYLQKENIIDESGMPKERFSAEFPKEGPSILRIQQVVRGDSAAYFCASSALGGTGPQETQYFGPGTRLLVL.

The chain has TRBV4-1 and TRBJ1-5; TRBD1 agrees at 11 bases. This CDR3 is 16 amino acids long. Germline V gene data show CDR1 as MGHRA and CDR2 as YSYEKL. V shed 2 bases and J 3 bases; nucleotides not matched to a gene: 3. CDR3 loop: CASSQLGQGDNQPQHF. CDR3 nucleotides: TGCGCCAGCAGCCAACTGGGACAGGGGGACAATCAGCCCCAGCATTTT.

The chain uses TRBV5-8 and TRBJ2-5, with D unresolved. The V gene's germline CDR1 is SGHTS and CDR2 YDEGEE. Between the trimmed V and J ends, which lost 0 bases and 1 base, there was a span of 13 bases. The CDR3 sequence is 16 residues long. The CDR3 region has the DNA TGTGCCAGCAGCTTGGGACGGGCATCGCTCCAAGAGACCCAGTACTTC. It specifies CASSLGRASLQETQYF. Full variable domain (missing parts from reference TRBV5-8 and TRBJ2-5): EAGVTQSPTHLIKTRGQQATLRCSPISGHTSVYWYQQALGLGLQFLLWYDEGEERNRGNFPPRFSGRQFPNYSSELNVNALELEDSALYLCASSLGRASLQETQYFGPGTRLLVL.

There are a few counts of this clone. This rearrangement joins TRBV10-2 to TRBJ2-1; D perhaps matches TRBD2 (6 bases). The V end was cut by 0 bases, the J end by 7 bases, with 13 bases between. The CDR3 totals 15 residues. In germline, CDR1 is WSHSY, CDR2 SAAADI. CDR3 sequence reads: CASSESGGTGNEQFF. The CDR3, as DNA: TGCGCCAGCAGTGAGTCTGGGGGGACGGGAAATGAGCAGTTCTTC.

The chain combines TRBV7-3 with TRBJ2-3; unclear D gene. Germline V gives CDR1 SGHTA, CDR2 FQGTGA. The CDR3 totals 13 residues. Deletions cut 2 bases from V and 1 base from J, with 4 bases between. In DNA, the CDR3 is TGTGCCAGCAGCTTACTCCGCACAGATACGCAGTATTTT. Its translation: CASSLLRTDTQYF.

In this sample, this clone turned up a few times. The rearrangement uses TRBV4-3 and TRBJ2-7, with TRBD2 matching 8 bases. This CDR3 contains 14 residues. The germline CDR1 and CDR2 sequences are LGHNA and YSLEER. V shed 5 bases, J shed 3 bases, and the junction held 6 bases outside the gene matches. Here the CDR3 reads CASSSGTRIYEQYF. In nucleotides, the CDR3 is TGCGCCAGCAGCTCCGGGACTAGAATCTACGAGCAGTACTTC.

The chain combines TRBV5-4 with TRBJ2-2, with D possibly TRBD2 on 6 matching bases. Trimming cost V 4 bases and J 4 bases, with 17 bases left between them. In germline, CDR1 is SGHNT, CDR2 YYREEE (reference sequence). The CDR3 sequence is 16 residues long. The DNA of the CDR3 is TGTGCCAGCAGCGCCGTTGGGGGAGGATCCACCGGGGAGCTGTTTTTT. Protein product: CASSAVGGGSTGELFF. Complete variable domain (other parts from reference TRBV5-4 and TRBJ2-2): ETGVTQSPTHLIKTRGQQVTLRCSSQSGHNTVSWYQQALGQGPQFIFQYYREEENGRGNFPPRFSGLQFPNYSSELNVNALELDDSALYLCASSAVGGGSTGELFFGEGSRLTVL.

The V call is TRBV2, the J call TRBJ1-4; no clear D gene. The CDR3 contains 15 residues. Trimming removed 1 base at V and 7 bases at J, with 13 bases between. Per germline, CDR1 SNHLY and CDR2 FYNNEI. The CDR3, as DNA: TGTGCCAGCAGTGAAGGGGCGCCTGGTGGTGAAAAACTGTTTTTT. As protein: CASSEGAPGGEKLFF.